This T cell receptor beta chain comes out of a study of blood T cell repertoires in COVID-19. The overall study: Samples of COVID-19 (acute and convalescent) were obtained from the United States, Italy and Spain. Nucleic acid was either cDNA or gDNA, and it came from T cells, B-cell-depleted T cells, or PBMCs.

Methods used by the authors: Estimates of nucleated cell counts were drawn from the amplification of reference gene primers. The assay was immunoSEQ multiplex PCR, and TCRdb's table has in-frame clones only and misses some. The V and J calls and clone size come from that table; D and trimming were worked out from the DNA. Of fewer than 130,000 clones detected, approximately 67% appear once; the ten largest clones hold under 10%. The CDR3 runs 14 residues. In germline, CDR1 is SNHLY, CDR2 FYNNEI. Unmatched junction bases numbered 3, after V lost 4 bases and J lost 0 bases. Material: peripheral blood. The chain uses TRBV2 and TRBJ2-7; 7 bases are a match to TRBD1. The receptor was isolated from a woman between 55 and 75 years old with acute or convalescent COVID-19. CDR3 DNA: TGTGCCAGCAGTGGACAGGGCAACTCCTACGAGCAGTACTTC. The encoded protein is CASSGQGNSYEQYF. The entire variable domain, with the rest obtained from reference TRBV2 and TRBJ2-7, is as follows: EPEVTQTPSHQVTQMGQEVILRCVPISNHLYFYWYRQILGQKVEFLVSFYNNEISEKSEIFDDQFSVERPDGSNFTLKIRSTKLEDSAMYFCASSGQGNSYEQYFGPGTRLTVT.